This entry describes one T cell receptor (beta chain). This clonotype was counted between two and nine times. The target of this receptor is not known. Per-nucleotide qualities are absent, and no much larger clonotype sits a single base away. This sample is part of a study of T cells in Graves' hyperthyroidism and ophthalmopathy (dated by TCRdb to 2018 to 2020). Background for the entire study: Peripheral blood samples were taken at initial diagnosis, before any treatment was given. To identify TCR V-J signatures that set the groups apart, the researchers used a discovery cohort of 95 to 100 patients, made up of under 45 with Graves' ophthalmopathy and some 58 with stable Graves' hyperthyroidism. Prospective prediction of ophthalmopathy was tested in an independent validation cohort of about 19 hyperthyroidism patients and some 17 patients who later progressed to ophthalmopathy. The 95 to 100 discovery patients were randomly divided into training and test sets at a 7:3 ratio. In several Graves' hyperthyroidism patients, the study also compared T-cell repertoires from thyroid tissue with T-cell repertoires from blood. Following sampling, methimazole starting at 30 mg daily was given to hyperthyroidism patients, and high-dose intravenous methylprednisolone was given to ophthalmopathy patients. The paper reports TCR Vbeta CDR3 sequencing of some 140 peripheral blood samples: 40 or so ophthalmopathy, under 80 hyperthyroidism and around 17 progressor patients. Study-wide findings and limitations: No statistical method was used to fix the sample size in advance, and group allocation was not hidden from the investigators. During validation, the model predicted progression to ophthalmopathy a median of around 7 months ahead of onset, with almost 71% sensitivity and around 72% specificity. Blood samples also contained most of the expanded thyroid clonotypes (frequency above 0.001), which suggests that blood repertoires may reflect thyroid immune responses. A 13 V-J signature model separated ophthalmopathy from stable hyperthyroidism, with about 88% sensitivity and roughly 82% specificity in cross-validation and 80%/75% in testing.

Graves' hyperthyroidism was defined as stable when no progression to ophthalmopathy occurred over 18 months of follow-up. The hyperthyroidism patients were between 18 and 65 years old and newly diagnosed, with a disease duration of less than 2 months. Any patient with an uncontrolled infection, another autoimmune disease, pregnancy or lactation was excluded. Diagnoses were based on clinical symptoms, serum thyroxine and TRAb, thyroid ultrasound and orbital computed tomography. Ficoll-Paque density gradient centrifugation was used to isolate PBMCs from about 9.4 ml of fresh peripheral blood. Total RNA was extracted with Trizol reagent, and quality was checked on an Agilent 2100 Bioanalyzer. The germline V gene encodes CDR1 SGHRS and CDR2 YFSETQ. Relative to germline, V is 0 bases shorter and J is 0 bases shorter, with 7 bases between their ends. The cysteine opens and the phenylalanine closes a CDR3 of 15 amino acids. The only DNA kept is the CDR3, 45 bases in frame from the first base.

Amplification of TCR beta CDR3 regions was carried out from RNA transcripts. A first-round RT-PCR of the TCR CDR3 used the HTBI primer set with the Qiagen OneStep RT-PCR kit. Libraries were constructed in a second round of multiplex PCR, after which size selection and purification were performed. Sequencing of the libraries was done on an Illumina HiSeq2000 using paired-end 100 bp reads. The paper's processing steps were these. SOAPnuke was used to process the raw data, throwing out any read that contained adapters or uncalled bases, had a mean Phred below 15, or lacked an exact constant-primer or identifier match. High-quality paired reads were merged using COPE v1.2.5, and each unique nucleotide sequence was defined as a clonotype. MiTCR v1.1 was used to align the clonotypes against IMGT TRBV, TRBD and TRBJ reference segments. Analysis was restricted to V-J combinations with a frequency above 0.0001, which covered roughly 99% of repertoires. A TCS score was defined as the ratio of F50 (clonal expansion) to E x V (chaos), with BLOSUM62-based TCRdist applied between CDR3 peptides within each V-J. Welch's t-statistics and random forest reduced roughly 500 V-J features to fewer than 15, which were used in a naive Bayes classifier (R e1071). In-frame beta chains were kept once TCRdb had trimmed the public reads at Q25 with fastp and called clones with MiXCR. Under each unique CDR3 protein, matching rows form one entry showing the most common genes and DNA. The V and J calls, along with clone size, are taken from TCRdb and not from the paper's own processing. The sample data list approximately 740,000 distinct CDR3 sequences, and around 13% of these were observed just once. Jointly, the top ten make up roughly 10% of the sample.

This clonotype was obtained from a woman between 18 and 29 years old with Graves' hyperthyroidism. The sample consisted of blood. The V and J genes are TRBV5-1 and TRBJ2-1; the D gene assignment is ambiguous. The DNA reads as follows: TGCGCCAGCAGCTTGGAGGTGAACTCCTACAATGAGCAGTTCTTC. It is translated as CASSLEVNSYNEQFF.